Here is one TCR beta chain with its context. The gene names given are mouse names. The read terminates 1 residue ahead of where the CDR3 ends, so the germline J gene completes it. The data stem from a study of tissue T cells after allogeneic stem cell transplantation. CDR3 size: 15 residues. Germline V lookup: CDR1 NNHNN, CDR2 SYGAGS (reference sequence). The trim removed 3 bases at V and 3 bases at J, leaving 5 bases unmatched. The table came from immunoSEQ multiplex PCR; TCRdb's copy has only in-frame clones and leaves some out. This table holds about 48,000 clones, approximately 73% found once. Input material: sorted cells pooled from one or two spleens. The chain recombines TRBV13-2 with TRBJ2-7, with 11 bases identical to TRBD2. This receptor was obtained from a pool of C57BL/6 mice in good health. The sequenced part of the CDR3 DNA is TGTGCCAGCGGTGTCCGGGACTGGGGGATCTATGAACAGTAC. Encoded protein: CASGVRDWGIYEQY. From start to end, the CDR3 is CASGVRDWGIYEQYF.